This T cell receptor beta chain emerged from a study of human T cells and chemical hapten exposure (dated by TCRdb to the early 2020s). For context, the study as a whole: For sensitization, 2% DPC in acetone was applied to an approximately 2 cm by approximately 2 cm area of upper inner arm skin. Weekly therapeutic DPC doses were additionally applied to the scalp of patients throughout the approximately 25-week study period. Patch testing was done on the upper back using Finn chambers containing 0.01% DPC, and results were scored after 6 days according to International Contact Dermatitis Research Group standards. Most of the patients in the cohort were female, and the cohort covered alopecia areata with under or over 50% scalp involvement, alopecia totalis and alopecia universalis. Libraries were pooled for sequencing, and variation in per-sample TCR yields was attributed mainly to small differences in library volumes within the pool. The study tracked peripheral blood TCR repertoire changes in vivo during primary and secondary sensitization to the hapten diphenylcyclopropenone (DPC) in alopecia patients. Blood samples were taken from patients before sensitization (week 0) and at 2, 6 and about 24 weeks after DPC sensitization. For TCR sequencing, blood came from 25 to 35 alopecia patients at anywhere from one to four time points (pre-sensitization, 2, 6 and 24 weeks). Overall results and qualifications from the work: Significantly more large CDR3 similarity clusters were formed by expanded TCRs than by pre-sensitization or healthy control sets, consistent with antigen-driven responses. After repeated subsampling, changes were observed in the strength of the expansion versus patch-test correlation and in the threshold at which the correlation became significant. A positive correlation was found between the number of PT1 expanded TCRs and patch test score, with significance reached at thresholds 8, 16 and 32 but not 4. DPC sensitization did not change the number of TCRs with a frequency above 1 in 1000, and there was no evidence of changes in global repertoire structure. Because every patient had alopecia, a presumed autoimmune disease, the patients' immune response might differ from that of healthy individuals.

The time point label, as the study defines it: patch test 2, 6 weeks after DPC sensitization. The sample's treatment or condition label, in plain terms: therapeutic diphenylcyclopropenone sensitization with weekly scalp DPC. Blood at each patch-test visit was drawn before the patch test was applied. To be eligible, patients had to be aged 18 to 70, diagnosed with alopecia and judged suitable for DPC therapy, while pregnant patients were excluded. Total RNA was extracted from unfractionated whole blood that had been collected in Tempus Blood RNA tubes. Libraries came from RACE. The instrument given in TCRdb is NextSeq 500. Library preparation attached unique molecular identifiers to individual cDNA molecules for quantitative, reproducible TCR counting. For every blood RNA sample, sequencing covered both the TCR alpha and TCR beta chains. In the paper's pipeline: Samples had a median of about 96,000 TCRs, with a range from about 23,224 to 750,000. V, J and CDR3 annotation of the TCR reads was performed with the Decombinator software suite. For PS versus PT1 abundance plots, all samples were subsampled to the same number of TCRs (28,000). Expanded TCRs were defined as absent before sensitization and observed at least eight times at the 2-week time point. TCRdb trimmed public reads at Q25 via fastp, called clones via MiXCR and kept in-frame beta chains. Identical CDR3 proteins give one entry, which carries the most common genes and DNA. These V and J calls originate from TCRdb's pipeline instead of the authors' own analysis. This sample lists some 90,000 distinct CDR3 sequences; roughly 10% were detected once. 2.5% to 4% of the sample is held by the ten biggest clonotypes.

CDR1 and CDR2 (MDHEN, SYDVKM) derive from the germline V gene. Measured from the cysteine to the phenylalanine, the CDR3 is 14 residues long. Only the CDR3 DNA is retained, 42 bases long and in frame from the first base. V and J are truncated by 6 bases and 1 base respectively, leaving an intervening sequence of 11 bases. Only a few counts were recorded for this clonotype. Its antigen target is currently unknown. Within one base of it there is no much larger clone, and no base qualities were kept. The TCR sequence derives from a woman aged 40 to 50 with alopecia areata. Some clones in this sample may be carry-over from other donors' samples. The chain is made from TRBV28 and TRBJ2-3, with no confidently assigned D gene. The sample here was whole blood, taken in connection with sensitization to the hapten diphenylcyclopropenone (DPC). The nucleotide sequence reads TGTGCCAGCAGCCCCCCGACGGGCACAGATACGCAGTATTTT. Translation gives CASSPPTGTDTQYF.